These 23 T cell receptor beta chains originate from one sample sequenced in a study of T cells in Graves' hyperthyroidism and ophthalmopathy. The TCR beta CDR3 regions underwent amplification using RNA transcripts as the source. TCR CDR3 underwent first-round RT-PCR with the HTBI primer set. TCRdb re-analysed the multiplex PCR reads in MiXCR, keeping a single row per CDR3 protein. The repertoire has around 720,000 distinct CDR3 sequences, roughly a third of them found once; the top ten carry around 30%. The sequenced sample was blood. These receptors were taken from a woman aged 40 to 50 with Graves' hyperthyroidism.

This clonotype was seen many times. This chain connects TRBV25-1 to TRBJ2-2, with D perhaps matching TRBD2 (6 bases). V was cut by 3 bases and J by 2 bases, with 10 bases left in between. The CDR3 totals 15 residues. Germline V gene data show CDR1 as MGHDK and CDR2 as SYGVNS. The CDR3 protein is CASSDITSNTGELFF. The CDR3 DNA follows: TGTGCCAGCAGTGACATAACTAGCAACACCGGGGAGCTGTTTTTT.

In this sample, this clonotype turned up many times. The chain joins TRBV20-1 to TRBJ1-5; D possibly corresponds to TRBD1 (5 bases). Per germline, CDR1 DFQATT and CDR2 SNEGSKA (reference sequence). The V end was cut by 0 bases, the J end by 4 bases, with 10 bases between. The CDR3 length is 14 residues. Written as DNA, the CDR3 is TGCAGTGCTAGAGACAGGGAGGCGAATCAGCCCCAGCATTTT. It codes for CSARDREANQPQHF.

The chain couples TRBV6-1 to TRBJ2-2; D is unclear. The CDR3 has 16 amino acids. V dropped 7 bases and J dropped 6 bases, with 21 bases sitting between them. From germline, CDR1 is MNHNS and CDR2 SASEGT. The CDR3 protein is CASIESSGIWSGELFF. CDR3 nucleotides: TGTGCCAGCATCGAATCAAGTGGAATCTGGTCCGGGGAGCTGTTTTTT.

The gene calls are TRBV7-2 and TRBJ2-7, with 10 nucleotides matching TRBD2. Per the germline V gene, CDR1 is SGHTA and CDR2 is FQGNSA. V gave up 5 bases and J gave up 1 base; unmatched junction bases: 14. There are 18 residues in the CDR3. CDR3 region: CASSLDDALAGGSYEQYF. The CDR3 DNA reads as TGTGCCAGCAGCCTAGACGATGCTTTAGCGGGAGGTTCCTACGAGCAGTACTTC.

The V gene is TRBV12-3 or TRBV12-4, the J gene TRBJ2-6, with D perhaps being TRBD1 or TRBD2 (5 bases each). Trimming cost V 6 bases and J 4 bases, with 13 bases left between them. This CDR3 spans 15 amino acids. CDR3 region: CASSPWGSGANVLTF. CDR3 DNA: TGTGCCAGCAGCCCATGGGGGTCCGGGGCCAACGTCCTGACTTTC.

This clonotype was counted between two and nine times. This chain links TRBV3-1 with TRBJ2-6; D not resolved. Germline V gene sequence: CDR1 LGHDT, CDR2 YNNKEL (reference sequence). Trimming took 4 bases from V and 2 from J, leaving 6 bases between them. The CDR3 has 14 amino acids. This CDR3 reads CASSRRTGANVLTF. As DNA, the CDR3 is TGTGCCAGCAGCCGACGTACTGGGGCCAACGTCCTGACTTTC.

This chain links TRBV11-2 with TRBJ2-7; no definite D call. The germline V gene encodes CDR1 SGHAT and CDR2 FQNNGV. The CDR3 runs 14 residues. Trimming removed 2 bases from V and 3 bases from J, with 11 bases in between. The CDR3 region has the DNA TGTGCCAGCAGCTTAAGGGCAGACCGCTACGAGCAGTACTTC. Residues: CASSLRADRYEQYF.

This clonotype was counted between two and nine times. V and J are TRBV5-6 and TRBJ1-1; weak D call: TRBD1 (6 bases). CDR1 and CDR2 (germline): SGHDT, YYEEEE. The CDR3 loop spans 14 amino acids. V was shortened by 2 bases and J by 10 bases, with 18 bases between the two germline ends. For the CDR3, the DNA is TGTGCCAGCAGCTTTGGGGGGCAGGACTATGGAGCTTTCTTT. Amino acids: CASSFGGQDYGAFF.

On this clonotype: This clone may be a read error of a much larger clone one base away. The chain carries TRBV11-2 and TRBJ2-5; 10 nucleotides match TRBD2. V dropped 1 base and J dropped 4; count of bases not matched to a gene: 9. The CDR3 loop spans 17 amino acids. Germline V gene lookup returns CDR1 SGHAT and CDR2 FQNNGV. The CDR3 sequence is CASSLGGASGRGETQYF. CDR3 DNA sequence: TGTGCCAGCAGCTTAGGCGGGGCTAGCGGGAGAGGAGAGACCCAGTACTTC.

Remarks on this clonotype: A much larger clone sits a single nucleotide away, making a read error possible. V usage is TRBV11-1 and J usage is TRBJ2-5, with TRBD2 matching 10 bases. Germline V lookup: CDR1 SGHAT, CDR2 FQDESV (reference sequence). The CDR3 is 15 amino acids. Unmatched junction bases numbered 7, after V lost 5 bases and J lost 4 bases. For the CDR3, the DNA is TGTGCCAGCAGCCCGGGCGGACTAGCGGTAGAGACCCAGTACTTC. Translated: CASSPGGLAVETQYF.

This clonotype was seen many times. The chain combines TRBV7-3 with TRBJ2-6; tentatively, D is TRBD1 (5 bases). In germline, CDR1 is SGHTA, CDR2 FQGTGA. This CDR3 is 16 amino acids long. Between the trimmed V and J ends, which lost 2 bases and 4 bases, there was a span of 12 bases. DNA for the CDR3: TGTGCCAGCAGCTTAGGCAGGGTCCCCGGGGCCAACGTCCTGACTTTC. Translating gives CASSLGRVPGANVLTF.

On this clonotype: One end of the junction is discordant with germline, which a read error may explain. V is TRBV12-3 or TRBV12-4 and J is TRBJ1-2, with no clear D. The CDR3 spans 14 residues. CDR3 loop: CASSLARGNYDYTF. Here the CDR3 DNA reads TGTGCCAGCAGTTTAGCGAGAGGCAACTATGACTACACCTTC.

This clonotype was observed at least ten times. This CDR3 is CASRHRGRSEAFF. CDR3 in DNA: TGTGCCAGCCGGCACAGGGGTAGGTCTGAAGCTTTCTTT. V is TRBV7-2 and J is TRBJ1-1; 7 nucleotides match TRBD1. Per the germline V gene, CDR1 is SGHTA and CDR2 is FQGNSA. Trimming cost V 8 bases and J 6 bases; bases outside gene matches: 9. The CDR3 is 13 amino acids.

This chain links TRBV19 with TRBJ2-5; D not resolved. The CDR3 contains 16 residues. The germline CDR1 and CDR2 sequences are LNHDA and SQIVND (reference sequence). Deletions cut 9 bases from V and 0 bases from J, with 20 bases between. Written as DNA, the CDR3 is TGTGCCAGCAGTTTAGTAGGCGGCTCGTACCAAGAGACCCAGTACTTC. It is translated as CASSLVGGSYQETQYF. The full variable domain, with the rest looked up from reference TRBV19 and TRBJ2-5, is DGGITQSPKYLFRKEGQNVTLSCEQNLNHDAMYWYRQDPGQGLRLIYYSQIVNDFQKGDIAEGYSVSREKKESFPLTVTSAQKNPTAFYLCASSLVGGSYQETQYFGPGTRLLVL.

The rearrangement links TRBV20-1 to TRBJ1-1; a possible D gene is TRBD1 (6 bases). Germline V CDR1 and CDR2: DFQATT, SNEGSKA (reference sequence). The CDR3 has 13 residues. Trimming pared 6 bases from V and 5 bases from J, leaving 16 bases between. CDR3 DNA sequence: TGCAGTGCCCCGGGACAATCGGGGACTGAAGCTTTCTTT. Residues: CSAPGQSGTEAFF.

In its sample, this clonotype was seen a few times. This chain connects TRBV30 to TRBJ2-7; TRBD1 aligns across 8 bases. The CDR3 spans 12 residues. Looked up from germline, CDR1 is GTSNPN and CDR2 is SVGIG (reference sequence). V was pared by 4 bases and J by 1 base, with 0 bases of the junction left unmatched. The CDR3 DNA follows: TGTGCCTGGAACAGGGGGTCCTACGAGCAGTACTTC. The encoded protein is CAWNRGSYEQYF. Combining the CDR3 with reference TRBV30 and TRBJ2-7 gives the whole variable domain SQTIHQWPATLVQPVGSPLSLECTVEGTSNPNLYWYRQAAGRGLQLLFYSVGIGQISSEVPQNLSASRPQDRQFILSSKKLLLSDSGFYLCAWNRGSYEQYFGPGTRLTVT.

This clonotype was seen ten or more times. The chain joins TRBV7-8 to TRBJ2-5, with D possibly being TRBD1 or TRBD2 (5 bases each). Germline V gene lookup returns CDR1 SGHVS and CDR2 FQNEAQ. The CDR3 consists of 14 residues. V lost 4 bases, J lost 6 bases, and 15 bases lay in between. CDR3 coding DNA: TGTGCCAGCAGCTCATCCAGAGGGGTGCAGACCCAGTACTTC. This encodes CASSSSRGVQTQYF. Variable domain in full (rest from reference TRBV7-8 and TRBJ2-5): GAGVSQSPRYKVAKRGQDVALRCDPISGHVSLFWYQQALGQGPEFLTYFQNEAQLDKSGLPSDRFFAERPEGSVSTLKIQRTQQEDSAVYLCASSSSRGVQTQYFGPGTRLLVL.

In its sample, this clonotype was seen many times. The V gene is TRBV12-3 or TRBV12-4, the J gene TRBJ1-3; no firm D call. Trimming removed 3 bases at V and 0 bases at J, with 6 bases between. This CDR3 spans 14 amino acids. CDR3 protein: CASSLSTSGNTIYF. The CDR3 DNA reads TGTGCCAGCAGTTTGAGCACCTCTGGAAACACCATATATTTT.

Ten or more counts support this clonotype. V and J are TRBV11-2 and TRBJ1-6, with 7 bases that match TRBD1. The germline V gene encodes CDR1 SGHAT and CDR2 FQNNGV. The CDR3 totals 15 residues. V was clipped by 4 bases and J by 9 bases; unmatched bases: 9. The CDR3 here is CASSSVKGARSPLHF. As DNA, the CDR3 is TGTGCCAGCAGCTCCGTGAAGGGGGCACGTTCACCCCTCCACTTT.

Notes on this clonotype: Given a much more abundant clone one base away, this may be a read error. J is TRBJ2-5 and V is TRBV19; the match to TRBD2 covers 7 bases. The CDR3 length is 13 residues. CDR1 is LNHDA, CDR2 SQIVND, per germline (reference sequence). The CDR3: CASRAGWGETQCF. CDR3 in DNA: TGTGCCAGTAGAGCGGGATGGGGAGAGACCCAGTGCTTC.

This clonotype was detected many times. The chain employs TRBV10-3 and TRBJ2-5, with 10 bases fitting TRBD1. CDR3 length equals 18 residues. The V gene end was trimmed by 10 bases and the J gene end by 3 bases; junction bases not matched to a gene: 20. Germline loops: CDR1 ENHRY, CDR2 SYGVKD. The CDR3 loop reads CATRAGTGAEGGEETQYF. Written as DNA, the CDR3 is TGTGCCACGAGAGCCGGGACAGGGGCTGAAGGGGGTGAAGAGACCCAGTACTTC.

This rearrangement joins TRBV12-3 or TRBV12-4 to TRBJ1-1; the match to TRBD1 covers 9 bases. CDR3 length equals 18 residues. Trimming cost V 6 bases and J 1 base; bases outside gene matches: 15. The CDR3 coding sequence is TGTGCCAGCAGCCGCTTTCCCCTCGGACAGGGGAGGAACACTGAAGCTTTCTTT. Amino acid sequence: CASSRFPLGQGRNTEAFF.

This clonotype was counted many times. V and J are TRBV5-6 and TRBJ1-5; D perhaps matches TRBD1 (6 bases). Germline CDR1 and CDR2: SGHDT and YYEEEE. CDR3 length equals 13 residues. V lost 4 bases and J lost 5, with 10 bases in between. CDR3: CASSGNRDQPQHF. The CDR3 DNA sequence: TGTGCCAGCAGCGGCAACAGGGATCAGCCCCAGCATTTT. Based on the CDR3 plus reference TRBV5-6 and TRBJ1-5, the full variable domain is DAGVTQSPTHLIKTRGQQVTLRCSPKSGHDTVSWYQQALGQGPQFIFQYYEEEERQRGNFPDRFSGHQFPNYSSELNVNALLLGDSALYLCASSGNRDQPQHFGDGTRLSIL.